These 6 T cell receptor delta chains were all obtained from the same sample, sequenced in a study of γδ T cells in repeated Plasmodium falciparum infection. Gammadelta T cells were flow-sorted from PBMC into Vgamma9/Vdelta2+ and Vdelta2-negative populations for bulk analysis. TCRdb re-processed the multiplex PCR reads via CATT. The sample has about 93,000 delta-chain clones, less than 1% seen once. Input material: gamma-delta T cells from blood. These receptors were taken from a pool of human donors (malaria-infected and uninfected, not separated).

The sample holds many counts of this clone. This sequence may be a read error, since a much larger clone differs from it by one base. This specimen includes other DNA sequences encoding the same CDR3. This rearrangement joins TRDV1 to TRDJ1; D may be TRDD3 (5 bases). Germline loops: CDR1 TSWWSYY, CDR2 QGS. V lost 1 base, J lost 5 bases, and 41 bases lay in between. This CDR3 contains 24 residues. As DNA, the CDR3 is TGTGCTCTTGGGGAACGTATGGGCCACATACGCGGGGTCTGTAATCCGAACGCGTCGGATAAACTCATCTTT. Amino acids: CALGERMGHIRGVCNPNASDKLIF.

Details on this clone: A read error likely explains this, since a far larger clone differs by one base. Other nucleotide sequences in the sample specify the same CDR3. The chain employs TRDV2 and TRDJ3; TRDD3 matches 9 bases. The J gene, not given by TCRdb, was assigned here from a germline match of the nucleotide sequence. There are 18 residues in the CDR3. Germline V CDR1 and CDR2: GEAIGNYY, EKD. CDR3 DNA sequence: TGTGCCTGTGACACCGTGGGGGATAGCTCCTGGGACACCCGGCAGATGTTTTTC. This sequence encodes CACDTVGDSSWDTRQMFF.

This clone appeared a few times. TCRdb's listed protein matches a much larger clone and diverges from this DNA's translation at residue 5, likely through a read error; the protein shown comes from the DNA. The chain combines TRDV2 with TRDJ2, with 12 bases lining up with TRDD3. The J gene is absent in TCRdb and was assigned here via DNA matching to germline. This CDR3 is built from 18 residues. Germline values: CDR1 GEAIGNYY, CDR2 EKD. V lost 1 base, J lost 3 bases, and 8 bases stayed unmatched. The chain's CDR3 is CACDTITGGYRVTAQLFF. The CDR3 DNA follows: TGTGCCTGTGACACGATTACTGGGGGATACAGGGTGACAGCACAACTCTTCTTT.

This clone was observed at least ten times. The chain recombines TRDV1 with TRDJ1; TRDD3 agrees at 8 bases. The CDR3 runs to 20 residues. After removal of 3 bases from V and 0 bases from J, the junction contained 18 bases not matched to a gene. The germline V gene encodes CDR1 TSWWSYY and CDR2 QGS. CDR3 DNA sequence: TGTGCTCTTGGGGACCACACCCAAAACTGGGGGCCCGCTCACACCGATAAACTCATCTTT. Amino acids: CALGDHTQNWGPAHTDKLIF.

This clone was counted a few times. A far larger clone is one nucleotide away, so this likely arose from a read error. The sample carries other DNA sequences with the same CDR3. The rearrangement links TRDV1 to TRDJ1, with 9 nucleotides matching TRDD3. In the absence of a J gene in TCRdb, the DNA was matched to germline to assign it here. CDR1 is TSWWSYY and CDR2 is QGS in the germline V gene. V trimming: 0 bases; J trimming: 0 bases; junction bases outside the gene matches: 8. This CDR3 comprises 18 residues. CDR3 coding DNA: TGTGCTCTTGGGGAACTTTATTGGGGGATAAGGTACACCGATAAACTCATCTTT. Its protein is CALGELYWGIRYTDKLIF.

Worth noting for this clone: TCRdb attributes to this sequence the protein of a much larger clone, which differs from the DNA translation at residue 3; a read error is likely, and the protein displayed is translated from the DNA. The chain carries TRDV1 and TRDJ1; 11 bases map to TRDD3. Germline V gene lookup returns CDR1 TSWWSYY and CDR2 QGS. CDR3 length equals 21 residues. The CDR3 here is CAPGERIRYWGISSYTDKLIF. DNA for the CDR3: TGTGCTCCTGGGGAACGGATCCGGTACTGGGGGATAAGTTCTTACACCGATAAACTCATCTTT.